This T cell receptor (beta chain) was sequenced during a study of cytomegalovirus exposure and HLA in healthy donors. Germline values: CDR1 LNHDA, CDR2 SQIVND (reference sequence). V lost 3 bases to trimming and J lost 6 bases; unmatched junction nucleotides: 4. The CDR3 consists of 14 residues. It was with 60 Vbeta and 13 Jbeta primers that the PCR ran. The table came from immunoSEQ multiplex PCR; TCRdb's copy has only in-frame clones and leaves some out. The table includes some 140,000 clones, 65% to 80% detected once. The TCR was taken from a male donor in good health and CMV-seropositive. The rearrangement uses TRBV19 and TRBJ2-7; 11 nucleotides agree with TRBD1. Sequencing was performed on PBMCs. CDR3 sequence: CASSIPGQGGEQYF. The DNA for the CDR3 is TGTGCCAGTAGTATCCCGGGACAGGGGGGCGAGCAGTACTTC.